The present T cell receptor beta chain was sequenced within a study of cytomegalovirus exposure and HLA in healthy donors. A multiplex PCR was run with 60 Vbeta primers and 13 Jbeta primers. This table comes from immunoSEQ multiplex PCR, and its TCRdb copy is limited to in-frame clones, with some not included. The data hold 55,000 to 75,000 clones, with 65% to 70% observed a single time. The V gene's germline CDR1 is MNHNS and CDR2 SASEGT. The V gene end was trimmed by 5 bases and the J gene end by 0 bases; junction bases not matched to a gene: 4. This CDR3 spans 15 amino acids. Concerning this clone itself: Its cognate antigen is unknown.

Findings of the study overall: Across donors, sequencing depth was assumed by presence/absence analyses to be roughly uniform.

Sequencing input: PBMCs. The rearrangement joins TRBV6-1 to TRBJ1-5; TRBD1 aligns across 7 bases. The source is a man in his forties or fifties in good health and CMV-seropositive. CDR3 sequence: CASSQDRVSNQPQHF. CDR3 nucleotides: TGTGCCAGCAGTCAAGACAGGGTTAGCAATCAGCCCCAGCATTTT.